This section outlines one T cell receptor beta chain sequence together with its context. The sample originates from a study of blood T cell repertoires in COVID-19. For the study at large: The analysed material was cDNA or gDNA that came from T cells, B-cell-depleted T cells, or PBMCs.

The CDR3 runs to 15 residues. The V end lost 8 bases, the J end lost 3 bases, and 20 bases lay between the germline ends. Germline V gene sequence: CDR1 SNHLY, CDR2 FYNNEI. The data were produced by immunoSEQ multiplex PCR, yet TCRdb's version contains in-frame clones alone and is incomplete. The sample consists of about 160,000 clones, approximately 87% of them appearing once. The sequence derives from a woman aged 70-85 years with acute or convalescent COVID-19. The rearrangement uses TRBV2 and TRBJ2-7; TRBD2 might be the D (7 bases). The source material was peripheral blood. The CDR3 region has the DNA TGTGCCAGCGAGATAATGGCGGGGGCAAGCTACGAGCAGTACTTC. This codes for CASEIMAGASYEQYF. The entire variable domain, with the rest obtained from reference TRBV2 and TRBJ2-7, is as follows: EPEVTQTPSHQVTQMGQEVILRCVPISNHLYFYWYRQILGQKVEFLVSFYNNEISEKSEIFDDQFSVERPDGSNFTLKIRSTKLEDSAMYFCASEIMAGASYEQYFGPGTRLTVT.